These 26 T cell receptor beta chains were sequenced from one sample in a study of CD8+ T cells in alopecia areata. Extracted RNA was reverse transcribed, and the resulting cDNA served as sequencing template. Using immunoSEQ multiplex PCR, the repertoire was profiled, and TCRdb retains in-frame clones only, with some absent. The repertoire holds roughly 190,000 clones, with 64% as singletons. Indicated treatment: oral pan-JAK inhibitor, 5-10 mg twice daily. Sequences were derived from CD4+ T cells sorted from blood, sampled at roughly week 49, from a patient treated with tofacitinib. The receptors come from a human donor with alopecia areata.

The V and J genes are TRBV7-2 and TRBJ2-1; D not resolved. This CDR3 is built from 13 residues. Germline V gene data show CDR1 as SGHTA and CDR2 as FQGNSA. With 5 bases removed from V and 3 bases from J, the gap between germline ends came to 8 bases. CDR3 sequence: CASSKQYYNEQFF. The CDR3 bases are TGTGCCAGCAGCAAACAATACTACAATGAGCAGTTCTTC.

The chain's CDR3 is CASKGGPGDTQYF. DNA for the CDR3: TGTGCCAGCAAAGGGGGCCCCGGGGATACGCAGTATTTT. This chain joins TRBV2 and TRBJ2-3; 7 bases fit TRBD1. Unmatched junction bases numbered 7, after V lost 7 bases and J lost 6 bases. The germline CDR1 and CDR2 sequences are SNHLY and FYNNEI. CDR3 size: 13 residues.

The chain couples TRBV4-3 to TRBJ1-4, with D possibly TRBD1 on 6 matching bases. The CDR3 spans 15 residues. V was clipped by 0 bases and J by 5 bases, with 10 bases between them. The germline gives CDR1 LGHNA, CDR2 YSLEER. CDR3 sequence reads: CASSQDTRGNEKLFF. CDR3 DNA sequence: TGCGCCAGCAGCCAAGACACAAGGGGGAATGAAAAACTGTTTTTT.

This clone was seen only once. V usage is TRBV9 and J usage is TRBJ1-2; TRBD1 agrees at 11 bases. The CDR3 is made up of 15 amino acids. From germline, CDR1 is SGDLS and CDR2 YYNGEE. With 5 bases clipped from V and 1 base from J, the junction kept 4 bases outside the gene matches. CDR3 sequence reads: CASSAGTGGNYGYTF. The CDR3 nucleotides read TGTGCCAGCAGTGCCGGGACAGGGGGTAACTATGGCTACACCTTC.

Only one count was recorded for this clone. The chain is built from TRBV7-3 and TRBJ2-3; no clear D gene. The CDR3 sequence is 14 residues long. Germline-derived CDR1 and CDR2 are SGHTA and FQGTGA. The V gene lost 4 bases and the J gene lost 4 bases, with 12 bases spanning the gap. CDR3 loop: CASSSPGSSDTQYF. CDR3 nucleotides: TGTGCCAGCAGCTCACCCGGGTCCTCAGATACGCAGTATTTT.

This sequence joins TRBV7-8 and TRBJ2-3; 7 bases match TRBD2. Trimming at V came to 5 bases and at J to 1 base, leaving 3 bases not matched to a gene. CDR3 length: 14 amino acids. Germline V gene data show CDR1 as SGHVS and CDR2 as FQNEAQ. The DNA of the CDR3 is TGTGCCAGCAGCAGACGGGGGGGCACAGATACGCAGTATTTT. This encodes CASSRRGGTDTQYF.

This clone was counted a single time. This chain uses TRBV7-2 with TRBJ2-1; TRBD2 agrees at 13 bases. J was trimmed by 8 bases and V by 5 bases; bases with no gene match: 6. Germline loops: CDR1 SGHTA, CDR2 FQGNSA. This CDR3 has 15 amino acids. The chain's CDR3 is CASSATSGGADEQFF. CDR3 nucleotide sequence: TGTGCCAGCAGCGCCACTAGCGGGGGGGCCGATGAGCAGTTCTTC. Full variable domain (rest looked up from reference TRBV7-2 and TRBJ2-1): GAGVSQSPSNKVTEKGKDVELRCDPISGHTALYWYRQSLGQGLEFLIYFQGNSAPDKSGLPSDRFSAERTGGSVSTLTIQRTQQEDSAVYLCASSATSGGADEQFFGPGTRLTVL.

The J gene is TRBJ2-1, the V gene TRBV13; D may be TRBD2 (6 bases). The CDR3 sequence is 18 residues long. Germline V lookup: CDR1 PRHDT, CDR2 FYEKMQ (reference sequence). V was pared by 5 bases and J by 8 bases, with 28 bases between. This CDR3 reads CASSRDTVLEGITDEQFF. In DNA form, the CDR3 reads TGTGCCAGCAGCCGCGATACCGTCTTGGAGGGGATTACGGATGAGCAGTTCTTC. The full variable domain, in which reference TRBV13 and TRBJ2-1 provide the parts outside the CDR3, is AAGVIQSPRHLIKEKRETATLKCYPIPRHDTVYWYQQGPGQDPQFLISFYEKMQSDKGSIPDRFSAQQFSDYHSELNMSSLELGDSALYFCASSRDTVLEGITDEQFFGPGTRLTVL.

J is TRBJ2-3 and V is TRBV5-1; D not certain. This CDR3 has 15 residues. In germline, CDR1 is SGHRS, CDR2 YFSETQ. V gave up 2 bases and J gave up 2 bases, with 12 bases separating them. The DNA for the CDR3 is TGCGCCAGCAGCTTCCAGGCAAAGTACACAGATACGCAGTATTTT. Amino acid sequence: CASSFQAKYTDTQYF.

This clone has just one count. J is TRBJ2-6 and V is TRBV2; 7 bases match TRBD1. Trimming at V came to 5 bases and at J to 0 bases, leaving 1 base not matched to a gene. CDR1 and CDR2 (germline): SNHLY, FYNNEI. The CDR3 has 15 amino acids. The DNA of the CDR3 is TGTGCCAGCAGTTGGGACAGCTCTGGGGCCAACGTCCTGACTTTC. Amino acid sequence: CASSWDSSGANVLTF.

The V gene is TRBV4-3, the J gene TRBJ2-5; D unclear. With 1 base removed from V and 5 bases from J, the gap between germline ends came to 11 bases. Germline V gives CDR1 LGHNA, CDR2 YSLEER. CDR3 length: 14 amino acids. CDR3 loop: CASSQAAVRETQYF. Written as DNA, the CDR3 is TGCGCCAGCAGCCAAGCGGCGGTCAGGGAGACCCAGTACTTC.

CDR3 DNA sequence: TGTGCCAGCAGCTTAAGGGATACACCGCGTGAGCAGTACTTC. Translating it yields CASSLRDTPREQYF. The chain couples TRBV5-5 to TRBJ2-7; D is uncertain. V gave up 2 bases and J gave up 7 bases, with 16 bases separating them. The CDR3 sequence is 14 residues long. CDR1 is SGHKS and CDR2 is YYEKEE in the germline V gene (reference sequence).

This rearrangement joins TRBV25-1 to TRBJ1-2; D remains unclear. Germline V gives CDR1 MGHDK, CDR2 SYGVNS. This CDR3 spans 14 amino acids. Trimming cost V 2 bases and J 2 bases, with 9 bases left between them. CDR3 sequence: CASSEGPPNYGYTF. CDR3 bases: TGTGCCAGCAGTGAAGGTCCGCCAAACTATGGCTACACCTTC.

This clone turned up a few times. This chain links TRBV7-2 with TRBJ2-4, with 8 bases lining up with TRBD1. Trimming removed 4 bases from V and 1 base from J; junction bases left unmatched: 6. CDR3 length: 16 residues. Germline CDR1 and CDR2: SGHTA and FQGNSA. Written as DNA, the CDR3 is TGTGCCAGCAGCTCAGGACAGGGCTTTGCCAAAAACATTCAGTACTTC. Translated, it gives CASSSGQGFAKNIQYF. The full variable domain, with the rest looked up from reference TRBV7-2 and TRBJ2-4, is GAGVSQSPSNKVTEKGKDVELRCDPISGHTALYWYRQSLGQGLEFLIYFQGNSAPDKSGLPSDRFSAERTGGSVSTLTIQRTQQEDSAVYLCASSSGQGFAKNIQYFGAGTRLSVL.

This clone was detected a few times. The genes are TRBV9 and TRBJ1-3, with a possible D match to TRBD1 (5 bases). CDR1 and CDR2 from the germline V gene are SGDLS and YYNGEE. The V gene lost 7 bases and the J gene lost 2 bases, with 13 bases spanning the gap. The CDR3 spans 14 residues. The DNA for the CDR3 is TGTGCCAGCTCCCCGGGGGTCCCTGGAAACACCATATATTTT. Protein product: CASSPGVPGNTIYF.

In its sample, this clone was seen a few times. V usage is TRBV10-2 and J usage is TRBJ2-7; D is uncertain. V dropped 6 bases and J dropped 1 base, with 4 bases sitting between them. The CDR3 extends over 11 amino acids. The germline V gene has CDR1 WSHSY and CDR2 SAAADI. The CDR3 DNA reads TGCGCCAGCAGAGGGTCCTACGAGCAGTACTTC. It yields the protein CASRGSYEQYF.

In this sample, this clone turned up a few times. One end of the junction does not line up with germline, which may come from a read error. The J gene is TRBJ1-2, the V gene TRBV7-2; no reliable D call. The germline V gene encodes CDR1 SGHTA and CDR2 FQGNSA. CDR3 length: 11 residues. The CDR3 here is CASSFNDGHLF. CDR3 DNA: TGTGCCAGCAGCTTTAACGACGGCCACCTTTTT.

This clone was detected only once. The chain links TRBV30 to TRBJ2-4; 11 bases align to TRBD2. From germline, CDR1 is GTSNPN and CDR2 SVGIG (reference sequence). Trimming took 0 bases from V and 0 from J; bases not matched to a gene: 10. This CDR3 contains 19 residues. Here the CDR3 DNA reads TGTGCCTGGAGTGTACTACTAGCGGGGGAACACCTAGCCAAAAACATTCAGTACTTC. It codes for CAWSVLLAGEHLAKNIQYF.

This sequence joins TRBV9 and TRBJ1-2; D not certain. This CDR3 region has 9 residues. CDR1 SGDLS and CDR2 YYNGEE come from the germline V gene. V lost 0 bases, J lost 13 bases, and 4 bases lay in between. CDR3 in DNA: TGTGCCAGCAGCGTAGAAGGCACCTTC. It yields the protein CASSVEGTF.

This chain joins TRBV30 and TRBJ2-1; 9 positions match TRBD1. The CDR3 covers 12 residues. The junction had 1 base not matched to a gene; V was cut back by 2 bases and J by 8 bases. Germline-derived CDR1 and CDR2 are GTSNPN and SVGIG (reference sequence). This CDR3 is CAWSRTGDEQFF. In nucleotides, the CDR3 is TGTGCCTGGAGTCGGACAGGGGATGAGCAGTTCTTC.

The chain combines TRBV13 with TRBJ2-1, with 11 bases aligning to TRBD2. Per the germline V gene, CDR1 is PRHDT and CDR2 is FYEKMQ (reference sequence). The CDR3 is 15 residues long. The J segment lost 10 bases and the V segment lost 3 bases, leaving 8 bases of the junction unmatched. In nucleotides, the CDR3 is TGTGCCAGCAGCTTCCCGACTAGCGGGGTAATGGAGCAGTTCTTC. Protein sequence: CASSFPTSGVMEQFF.

A single count supports this clone. This chain uses TRBV11-2 with TRBJ1-1; a weak D match, TRBD1 (5 bases). The CDR3 runs 14 residues. V shed 0 bases and J shed 4 bases, with 9 bases lying between them. From germline, CDR1 is SGHAT and CDR2 FQNNGV. The CDR3 DNA is TGTGCCAGCAGCTTAGATCTGGGGGGCACTGAAGCTTTCTTT. Translation: CASSLDLGGTEAFF.

The gene calls are TRBV29-1 and TRBJ2-1; TRBD2 aligns across 7 bases. Looked up from germline, CDR1 is SQVTM and CDR2 is ANQGSEA. The CDR3 is made up of 14 amino acids. Trimming cost V 6 bases and J 9 bases; bases outside gene matches: 14. CDR3 in amino acids: CSVQTSPGGSEQFF. The CDR3 DNA reads TGCAGCGTCCAGACTAGCCCCGGCGGGAGTGAGCAGTTCTTC.

The chain links TRBV10-3 to TRBJ2-5, with TRBD1 identical over 9 bases. Germline V lookup: CDR1 ENHRY, CDR2 SYGVKD. CDR3 size: 15 residues. V shed 4 bases, J shed 3 bases, and the junction held 6 bases outside the gene matches. The CDR3 here is CAISGSRDREETQYF. The CDR3 DNA follows: TGTGCCATCAGTGGGAGCCGGGACAGGGAAGAGACCCAGTACTTC.

V is TRBV14 and J is TRBJ1-2; unclear D gene. Germline assignment: CDR1 SGHDN and CDR2 FVKESK. V lost 0 bases and J 5 bases, leaving 7 bases between the germline ends. This CDR3 spans 13 amino acids. The CDR3 sequence is CASSQDFGYGYTF. The CDR3 region has the DNA TGTGCCAGCAGCCAAGATTTCGGGTATGGCTACACCTTC.

For this clone: One end of the junction fails to match germline, which may point to a read error. This chain connects TRBV30 to TRBJ1-1, with D tentatively TRBD1 (5 bases). The CDR3 length is 11 residues. CDR1 and CDR2 from the germline V gene are GTSNPN and SVGIG (reference sequence). CDR3 sequence: CAWSVPHGAAF. In nucleotides, the CDR3 is TGTGCCTGGAGTGTACCCCACGGGGCTGCATTT. Supplemented by reference TRBV30 and TRBJ1-1, the full variable domain reads SQTIHQWPATLVQPVGSPLSLECTVEGTSNPNLYWYRQAAGRGLQLLFYSVGIGQISSEVPQNLSASRPQDRQFILSSKKLLLSDSGFYLCAWSVPHGAAFGQGTRLTVV.